This T cell receptor (beta chain) was sequenced in a study of technical replicates of blood from a handful of donors. Libraries were prepared by immunoSEQ multiplex PCR; TCRdb keeps only in-frame clonotypes and omits some of them. The profile shows about 49,000 clones, more than 85% of them singletons. CDR1 is SGDLS and CDR2 is YYNGEE in the germline V gene. The CDR3 is made up of 15 amino acids. The J segment lost 6 bases and the V segment lost 3 bases, leaving 8 bases of the junction unmatched. This sequence joins TRBV9 and TRBJ2-2; TRBD1 agrees at 7 bases. What was sequenced was PBMCs. This receptor was identified in a human donor in good health. Some clones in this sample may be carry-over from other donors' samples. The DNA for the CDR3 is TGTGCCAGCAGCGCAAGGACAGGTGGGGCCGGGGAGCTGTTTTTT. This sequence encodes CASSARTGGAGELFF.